Below, one T cell receptor (beta chain) is given with its context. What it binds is unknown. Germline V gene sequence: CDR1 MGHDK, CDR2 SYGVNS. This CDR3 has 16 amino acids. Unmatched junction bases numbered 10, after V lost 4 bases and J lost 7 bases. These data come from a study of cytomegalovirus exposure and HLA in healthy donors. Study-wide results and caveats: Some V segments could not be told apart, so they were left out, TRBV6-2 and TRBV6-3 among them. Donors were assumed by presence/absence analyses to have roughly uniform sequencing depth.

13 Jbeta primers and 60 Vbeta primers were used for the PCR. Generated by immunoSEQ multiplex PCR, the TCRdb table keeps only in-frame clones and is missing some. This sample's table has over 100,000 clones. Input material: PBMCs. The TCR sequence derives from a woman in her thirties or forties in good health and CMV-seropositive. The V call is TRBV25-1, the J call TRBJ2-1; 10 nucleotides align to TRBD1. The CDR3 coding sequence is TGTGCCAGCAGTGCGCGACAGGGGGCGTTAAGTAATGAGCAGTTCTTC. This encodes CASSARQGALSNEQFF.